What follows are 3 T cell receptor beta chains derived from one specimen sequenced in a study of shared clonotypes between healthy human individuals. Clones were sequenced by immunoSEQ multiplex PCR, and TCRdb holds only the in-frame ones, with some missing. The sample has some 1.5 million clones, 95% to 99% seen once. The sample was naive CD4+ T cells sorted from blood. Subset indicated: CD45RA+ positively selected. Receptors originate from a young man in good health.

The rearrangement joins TRBV7-6 to TRBJ2-1, with a tentative D call TRBD2 (6 bases). The CDR3 is 15 residues long. The V end lost 1 base, the J end lost 4 bases, and 11 bases lay between the germline ends. The germline V gene encodes CDR1 SGHVS and CDR2 FNYEAQ. Here the CDR3 reads CASSLVSRGYNEQFF. Written as DNA, the CDR3 is TGTGCCAGCAGCTTAGTAAGTCGGGGGTACAATGAGCAGTTCTTC.

The CDR3 nucleotides read TGCGCCAGCAGGGCGACTAGCGGGAGGGTTTACAATGAGCAGTTCTTC. Translated, it gives CASRATSGRVYNEQFF. This chain uses TRBV10-2 with TRBJ2-1; 14 bases fit TRBD2. Germline V gene data show CDR1 as WSHSY and CDR2 as SAAADI. This CDR3 spans 16 amino acids. The J segment lost 4 bases and the V segment lost 6 bases, leaving 5 bases of the junction unmatched.

The chain recombines TRBV7-9 with TRBJ2-7; 12 nucleotides align to TRBD2. V was clipped by 6 bases and J by 3 bases; unmatched bases: 12. This CDR3 has 17 residues. Germline V gives CDR1 SEHNR, CDR2 FQNEAQ (reference sequence). The CDR3 DNA reads as TGTGCCAGCAGTAAGGGGGCGACTAGCGGGAGTTTCTACGAGCAGTACTTC. Its protein is CASSKGATSGSFYEQYF.